The 16 T cell receptor beta chains reported below all come from one sample, sequenced in a study of OX40 agonist ivuxolimab in advanced cancers. Some clones are missing from TCRdb's copy, which holds only in-frame ones; the method was immunoSEQ multiplex PCR. The repertoire holds tens of thousands of clones, with about 82% as singletons. Sequenced material: CD4+ or CD8+ T cells sorted from blood, taken in a trial of the OX40 agonist ivuxolimab. These receptors were collected from an adult with an advanced solid tumor such as melanoma, head and neck, liver or kidney cancer.

The rearrangement uses TRBV6-5 and TRBJ2-7; D uncertain. The V and J ends lost 10 bases and 3 bases respectively, with 16 bases between them. CDR3 length equals 13 residues. Germline CDR1 MNHEY, CDR2 SVGAGI. CDR3 nucleotide sequence: TGTGCCACCACCCAGTCAGTAGGCTACGAGCAGTACTTC. The encoded protein is CATTQSVGYEQYF.

The chain is built from TRBV5-1 and TRBJ2-3, with 11 bases aligning to TRBD2. There are 16 residues in the CDR3. J lost 5 bases, V lost 4 bases, and 9 bases had no gene match. Germline V lookup: CDR1 SGHRS, CDR2 YFSETQ. CDR3 DNA sequence: TGCGCCAGCAGCCCCCTTAGCGGGGGGGCTGAAGATACGCAGTATTTT. Protein sequence: CASSPLSGGAEDTQYF.

This chain connects TRBV6-6 to TRBJ1-1; D is perhaps TRBD1 (5 bases). CDR1 and CDR2 from the germline V gene are MNHNY and SVGAGI (reference sequence). This CDR3 is 15 amino acids long. Trimming pared 8 bases from V and 0 bases from J, leaving 16 bases between. CDR3 nucleotides: TGTGCCAGCCGAGGGGCAGGGAGGATGAACACTGAAGCTTTCTTT. It specifies CASRGAGRMNTEAFF.

Only one count was recorded for this clone. The chain is built from TRBV4-1 and TRBJ1-1; D ambiguous. Trimming removed 4 bases from V and 1 base from J, with 10 bases in between. CDR1 is MGHRA, CDR2 YSYEKL, per germline. This CDR3 has 14 amino acids. The CDR3 DNA reads TGCGCCAGCAGCCCACCCTTCGGGAACACTGAAGCTTTCTTT. Its protein product is CASSPPFGNTEAFF.

The chain carries TRBV19 and TRBJ2-5, with a possible D match to TRBD2 (6 bases). V was trimmed by 2 bases and J by 0 bases, leaving 13 bases between them. Germline loops: CDR1 LNHDA, CDR2 SQIVND (reference sequence). The CDR3 covers 16 residues. The DNA of the CDR3 is TGTGCCAGTAGTATAAGGGCTGGGACTTACCAAGAGACCCAGTACTTC. Protein sequence: CASSIRAGTYQETQYF.

The genes are TRBV7-3 and TRBJ2-6, with 10 positions matching TRBD1. Germline V lookup: CDR1 SGHTA, CDR2 FQGTGA. The CDR3 spans 15 residues. CDR3 bases: TGTGCGACCGGGGACAGGGGAACTGGGGCCAACGTCCTGACTTTC. This encodes CATGDRGTGANVLTF.

The rearrangement joins TRBV6-5 to TRBJ1-5; 7 bases fit TRBD1. With V trimmed by 0 bases and J by 5 bases, 1 base remained unmatched. The germline gives CDR1 MNHEY, CDR2 SVGAGI. The CDR3 loop spans 14 amino acids. Here the CDR3 DNA reads TGTGCCAGCAGTTACTCACAGGGGTATCAGCCCCAGCATTTT. It codes for CASSYSQGYQPQHF.

The chain is built from TRBV11-3 and TRBJ2-2, with unresolved D. The V gene lost 0 bases and the J gene lost 5 bases, with 25 bases spanning the gap. The CDR3 has 20 residues. Germline CDR1 reads SGHNT; CDR2 reads YENEEA. The CDR3 loop reads CASSLEMGRFGRLKTGELFF. The CDR3 DNA reads TGTGCCAGCAGCTTAGAGATGGGCAGGTTTGGACGGTTAAAAACCGGGGAGCTGTTTTTT.

This clone was counted once. The gene calls are TRBV5-1 and TRBJ2-6; D is unclear. V lost 0 bases, J lost 4 bases, and 8 bases lay in between. Germline V gives CDR1 SGHRS, CDR2 YFSETQ. This CDR3 has 15 residues. CDR3 nucleotides: TGCGCCAGCAGCTTGGTTCAGGCCGGGGCCAACGTCCTGACTTTC. Residues: CASSLVQAGANVLTF.

The chain has TRBV6-1 and TRBJ1-6; D not certain. The V end lost 3 bases, the J end lost 0 bases, and 6 bases lay between the germline ends. CDR1 and CDR2 (germline): MNHNS, SASEGT. There are 15 residues in the CDR3. The CDR3 bases are TGTGCCAGCAGTGACAGCAGCTCCTATAATTCACCCCTCCACTTT. Residues: CASSDSSSYNSPLHF.

V usage is TRBV14 and J usage is TRBJ1-1; 9 bases fit TRBD1. The V gene's germline CDR1 is SGHDN and CDR2 FVKESK. V shed 1 base, J shed 7 bases, and the junction held 13 bases outside the gene matches. CDR3 length: 17 residues. CDR3 coding DNA: TGTGCCAGCAGCCAAGTAAACAGGGGGCTAGCAGACGGTGAAGCTTTCTTT. This encodes CASSQVNRGLADGEAFF.

The chain couples TRBV21-1 to TRBJ2-7. TRBV21-1 is deemed a pseudogene. The CDR3 spans 15 residues. The CDR3 sequence is CASSKAGRGGYEQYF. In DNA form, the CDR3 reads TGTGCCAGCAGCAAAGCTGGCAGGGGAGGATACGAGCAGTACTTC.

The chain couples TRBV5-1 to TRBJ1-2; D is perhaps TRBD1 (6 bases). Germline assignment: CDR1 SGHRS and CDR2 YFSETQ. V gave up 2 bases and J gave up 3 bases, with 8 bases separating them. The CDR3 runs 13 residues. CDR3: CASSLQGYYGYTF. The CDR3 DNA reads TGCGCCAGCAGCTTACAGGGATACTATGGCTACACCTTC.

J is TRBJ2-5 and V is TRBV27; D may be TRBD2 (6 bases). Trimming shortened V by 2 bases and J by 9 bases, and 19 bases separated the two germline ends. The CDR3 contains 15 residues. The germline V gene has CDR1 MNHEY and CDR2 SMNVEV (reference sequence). This CDR3 is CASSLRGTPAMAQYF. CDR3 DNA sequence: TGTGCCAGCAGTTTACGGGGGACTCCGGCCATGGCCCAGTACTTC.

This clone was recorded once. V usage is TRBV30 and J usage is TRBJ1-6, with TRBD1 as a possible D gene (5 bases). Trimming removed 4 bases at V and 6 bases at J, with 13 bases between. The CDR3 length is 14 residues. Germline-derived CDR1 and CDR2 are GTSNPN and SVGIG (reference sequence). CDR3 region: CAWTGRPINSPLHF. The CDR3 DNA reads TGTGCCTGGACAGGGCGGCCCATTAATTCACCCCTCCACTTT.

The chain employs TRBV21-1 and TRBJ2-7; the listed D gene, TRBD2, was not tested against the DNA. TRBV21-1 is an annotated pseudogene. This CDR3 is 13 amino acids long. CDR3 sequence: CASSKNAGYEQYF. In DNA, the CDR3 is TGTGCCAGCAGTAAAAATGCGGGTTACGAGCAGTACTTC.